Listed here are 27 T cell receptor beta chains from one sample, sequenced in a study of shared clonotypes between healthy human individuals. CD8 cells classed as naive were CD45RO-negative and positively selected for CCR7, excluding terminally differentiated effector memory CD45RA+ cells. This table comes from immunoSEQ multiplex PCR, and its TCRdb copy is limited to in-frame clones, with some not included. The table shows about 1,800,000 clones, with approximately 94% occurring only once. Sequencing was carried out using naive CD8+ T cells sorted from blood. The receptors shown here come from a man younger than 35 in good health.

V is TRBV30 and J is TRBJ2-3; possible D gene TRBD1, 5 bases. V gave up 0 bases and J gave up 3 bases, with 19 bases separating them. Germline CDR1 reads GTSNPN; CDR2 reads SVGIG (reference sequence). The CDR3 is 17 residues long. CDR3 sequence (DNA): TGTGCCTGGAGTGTTTCTGGCCAGGGCCCTTGGACAGATACGCAGTATTTT. As protein: CAWSVSGQGPWTDTQYF.

Note on this clone: Other DNA sequences in the same sample also yield this CDR3. This chain links TRBV4-1 with TRBJ2-2, with unresolved D. Germline loops: CDR1 MGHRA, CDR2 YSYEKL. V was pared by 1 base and J by 3 bases, with 6 bases between. The CDR3 totals 14 residues. The CDR3 loop is CASSQVGDTGELFF. The CDR3 DNA reads TGCGCCAGCAGCCAAGTTGGGGACACCGGGGAGCTGTTTTTT.

The rearrangement links TRBV7-9 to TRBJ2-3, with D tentatively TRBD2 (6 bases). Trimming pared 2 bases from V and 2 bases from J, leaving 11 bases between. Germline lookup yields CDR1 SEHNR and CDR2 FQNEAQ (reference sequence). The CDR3 is 15 residues long. The CDR3 sequence: CASSLRLDPTDTQYF. CDR3 nucleotide sequence: TGTGCCAGCAGCTTAAGACTAGATCCCACAGATACGCAGTATTTT. Filled out from reference TRBV7-9 and TRBJ2-3, the complete variable domain reads DTGVSQNPRHKITKRGQNVTFRCDPISEHNRLYWYRQTLGQGPEFLTYFQNEAQLEKSRLLSDRFSAERPKGSFSTLEIQRTEQGDSAMYLCASSLRLDPTDTQYFGPGTRLTVL.

This clone appeared a single time. The chain uses TRBV28 and TRBJ2-7, with 7 bases aligning to TRBD2. Germline trimming cut 8 bases from V and 6 bases from J; bases unmatched to any gene: 1. The CDR3 consists of 10 residues. Germline-derived CDR1 and CDR2 are MDHEN and SYDVKM. The CDR3 sequence is CASGGGEQYF. CDR3 DNA sequence: TGTGCCAGCGGGGGGGGCGAGCAGTACTTC.

The DNA of the CDR3 is TGTGCCAGCACCGCCGCGTATAATTCACCCCTCCACTTT. It yields the protein CASTAAYNSPLHF. The V gene is TRBV28, the J gene TRBJ1-6, with D uncertain. V was pared by 7 bases and J by 4 bases, with 8 bases between. The CDR3 length is 13 residues. Germline V gene data show CDR1 as MDHEN and CDR2 as SYDVKM.

The chain recombines TRBV19 with TRBJ2-7; D not resolved. The CDR3 consists of 14 residues. Trimming removed 5 bases at V and 2 bases at J, with 13 bases between. Per germline, CDR1 LNHDA and CDR2 SQIVND (reference sequence). The CDR3 protein is CASSPKPSPYEQYF. CDR3 nucleotide sequence: TGTGCCAGTAGTCCAAAACCCAGTCCCTACGAGCAGTACTTC.

J is TRBJ2-3 and V is TRBV7-9; unclear D gene. The CDR3 extends over 12 amino acids. Trimming cost V 5 bases and J 7 bases, with 10 bases left between them. CDR1 and CDR2 (germline): SEHNR, FQNEAQ (reference sequence). Here the CDR3 DNA reads TGTGCCAGCAGCCCAGGCCAATATACGCAGTATTTT. Encoded protein: CASSPGQYTQYF.

Only a few counts were recorded for this clone. The chain joins TRBV2 to TRBJ1-6, with unresolved D. The germline V gene encodes CDR1 SNHLY and CDR2 FYNNEI. The CDR3 extends over 14 amino acids. Trimming left V 11 bases short and J 1 base short, with 12 bases between. CDR3 sequence (DNA): TGTGCCTGCCTGGTAGGATCCTATAATTCACCCCTCCACTTT. Its translation is CACLVGSYNSPLHF.

This clone appeared once. This chain connects TRBV27 to TRBJ1-2; the D gene is possibly TRBD1 (6 bases). Per the germline V gene, CDR1 is MNHEY and CDR2 is SMNVEV (reference sequence). Between the trimmed V and J ends, which lost 5 bases and 4 bases, there was a span of 14 bases. The CDR3 has 14 residues. CDR3 sequence reads: CASSPDSDSYGYTF. Written as DNA, the CDR3 is TGTGCCAGCAGTCCCGATTCGGACAGCTATGGCTACACCTTC.

The chain is built from TRBV11-3 and TRBJ2-1, with D unresolved. The CDR3 spans 17 residues. In germline, CDR1 is SGHNT, CDR2 YENEEA. The V end lost 1 base, the J end lost 2 bases, and 15 bases lay between the germline ends. CDR3 residues: CASSLGLADTPYNEQFF. The CDR3 DNA reads TGTGCCAGCAGCTTAGGATTGGCGGATACTCCCTACAATGAGCAGTTCTTC.

This chain connects TRBV13 to TRBJ2-7; either TRBD1 or TRBD2 may fit D (5 bases each). CDR3 length: 13 amino acids. V was shortened by 6 bases and J by 6 bases, with 15 bases between the two germline ends. Per the germline V gene, CDR1 is PRHDT and CDR2 is FYEKMQ (reference sequence). The CDR3 DNA sequence: TGTGCCAGCAGGGGGGAGTTTGGGCCCGAGCAGTACTTC. Its translation is CASRGEFGPEQYF.

The chain carries TRBV29-1 and TRBJ1-1; possibly TRBD1 for D (5 bases). CDR1 and CDR2 (germline): SQVTM, ANQGSEA. Between the trimmed V and J ends, which lost 3 bases and 3 bases, there was a span of 14 bases. The CDR3 consists of 14 residues. CDR3 DNA sequence: TGCAGCGTTGACTCTGGGGGGTCGGACACTGAAGCTTTCTTT. This gives the protein CSVDSGGSDTEAFF.

About this clone: The sample holds other DNA sequences that translate to the same CDR3. This sequence joins TRBV27 and TRBJ2-7, with D possibly TRBD2 on 5 matching bases. Germline lookup yields CDR1 MNHEY and CDR2 SMNVEV (reference sequence). V gave up 2 bases and J gave up 7 bases, with 6 bases separating them. This CDR3 spans 11 amino acids. This CDR3 is CASSLGGEQYF. The CDR3 region has the DNA TGTGCCAGCAGTTTAGGCGGGGAGCAGTACTTC.

For this clone: A junction boundary mismatches the germline segment, possibly from a read error. The chain links TRBV7-7 to TRBJ2-7; D possibly uses TRBD1 or TRBD2 (5 bases each). The germline V gene has CDR1 SSHAT and CDR2 FNYEAQ (reference sequence). This CDR3 region has 16 residues. The CDR3, as DNA: TGTGCTAGCAGCCCCGCCCCGGGACGGGACTCCTACGAGCAGTACTTC. Encoded protein: CASSPAPGRDSYEQYF.

Of note for this clone: Other nucleotide sequences from this sample produce the same CDR3. The chain joins TRBV6-5 to TRBJ2-3; 11 nucleotides line up with TRBD2. Per germline, CDR1 MNHEY and CDR2 SVGAGI. This CDR3 comprises 15 residues. V dropped 6 bases and J dropped 1; count of bases not matched to a gene: 3. The CDR3 loop reads CASSLLAGGTDTQYF. CDR3 sequence (DNA): TGTGCCAGCAGCTTACTAGCGGGAGGCACAGATACGCAGTATTTT.

V and J are TRBV19 and TRBJ1-6, with D perhaps TRBD1 (5 bases). Looked up from germline, CDR1 is LNHDA and CDR2 is SQIVND (reference sequence). Between the trimmed V and J ends, which lost 7 bases and 10 bases, there was a span of 14 bases. The CDR3 loop spans 13 amino acids. The DNA for the CDR3 is TGTGCCAGTATGGCAGGGATGGGATCACCCCTCCACTTT. This sequence encodes CASMAGMGSPLHF.

The CDR3: CASSFRRNEQFF. CDR3 DNA: TGTGCCAGCAGTTTCCGGAGAAATGAGCAGTTCTTC. The chain combines TRBV6-1 with TRBJ2-1; D call uncertain. Germline V gene lookup returns CDR1 MNHNS and CDR2 SASEGT. CDR3 length: 12 residues. The germline V and J ends were trimmed by 5 bases and 7 bases, with 9 bases remaining between them.

The rearrangement joins TRBV7-2 to TRBJ2-7; D remains ambiguous. V lost 4 bases, J lost 2 bases, and 12 bases lay in between. The CDR3 contains 14 residues. CDR1 is SGHTA and CDR2 is FQGNSA in the germline V gene. CDR3 residues: CASSSWAKAYEQYF. The CDR3 DNA is TGTGCCAGCAGCTCATGGGCCAAAGCCTACGAGCAGTACTTC. Complete variable domain (other parts from reference TRBV7-2 and TRBJ2-7): GAGVSQSPSNKVTEKGKDVELRCDPISGHTALYWYRQSLGQGLEFLIYFQGNSAPDKSGLPSDRFSAERTGGSVSTLTIQRTQQEDSAVYLCASSSWAKAYEQYFGPGTRLTVT.

The genes are TRBV6-1 and TRBJ2-4, with D perhaps matching TRBD2 (6 bases). This CDR3 comprises 13 residues. Germline CDR1 and CDR2: MNHNS and SASEGT. V was shortened by 2 bases and J by 8 bases, with 10 bases between the two germline ends. The CDR3 DNA follows: TGTGCCAGCAGTGAATACGGGGGTTACATTCAGTACTTC. Encoded protein: CASSEYGGYIQYF.

This chain uses TRBV13 with TRBJ1-2; D perhaps matches TRBD1 (5 bases). Germline assignment: CDR1 PRHDT and CDR2 FYEKMQ (reference sequence). V dropped 0 bases and J dropped 4 bases, with 9 bases sitting between them. The CDR3 is 14 residues long. DNA for the CDR3: TGTGCCAGCAGCTTAGGGACAGACCTCTATGGCTACACCTTC. Amino acid sequence: CASSLGTDLYGYTF.

This clone was counted a single time. The chain joins TRBV13 to TRBJ2-1; D may be TRBD2 (6 bases). The CDR3 extends over 18 amino acids. Trimming took off 3 bases at V and 4 bases at J, with 22 bases between the two ends. Germline CDR1 reads PRHDT; CDR2 reads FYEKMQ (reference sequence). The CDR3 DNA reads as TGTGCCAGCAGCTTCCTCGGCTGGCGGGGTCAAGAGTACAATGAGCAGTTCTTC. As protein: CASSFLGWRGQEYNEQFF.

In DNA form, the CDR3 reads TGTGCCAGCAGTTCCACAGGGTATGGCTACACCTTC. This sequence encodes CASSSTGYGYTF. The chain combines TRBV5-4 with TRBJ1-2; tentatively, D is TRBD1 (6 bases). The CDR3 spans 12 residues. Germline V CDR1 and CDR2: SGHNT, YYREEE (reference sequence). V gave up 5 bases and J gave up 5 bases, with 10 bases separating them.

The chain has TRBV19 and TRBJ1-2; 7 bases agree with TRBD1. V dropped 1 base and J dropped 3; count of bases not matched to a gene: 5. The CDR3 runs to 15 residues. Per the germline V gene, CDR1 is LNHDA and CDR2 is SQIVND (reference sequence). CDR3 coding DNA: TGTGCCAGTAGTATAGGAAGGGGGCGCGACTATGGCTACACCTTC. Translated: CASSIGRGRDYGYTF. Variable domain in full (rest from reference TRBV19 and TRBJ1-2): DGGITQSPKYLFRKEGQNVTLSCEQNLNHDAMYWYRQDPGQGLRLIYYSQIVNDFQKGDIAEGYSVSREKKESFPLTVTSAQKNPTAFYLCASSIGRGRDYGYTFGSGTRLTVV.

The chain is built from TRBV7-9 and TRBJ2-7; D not resolved. CDR1 SEHNR and CDR2 FQNEAQ come from the germline V gene (reference sequence). V was shortened by 5 bases and J by 2 bases, with 7 bases between the two germline ends. The CDR3 has 12 amino acids. CDR3 residues: CASSPYTYEQYF. Written as DNA, the CDR3 is TGTGCCAGCAGCCCCTATACCTACGAGCAGTACTTC.

CDR3 in DNA: TGTGCCAGCAGCCTCCCCGCGGGGGAGACGCAGTATTTT. It codes for CASSLPAGETQYF. V is TRBV7-8 and J is TRBJ2-3; 7 nucleotides line up with TRBD2. Germline CDR1 SGHVS, CDR2 FQNEAQ. V was clipped by 5 bases and J by 9 bases; unmatched bases: 8. The CDR3 has 13 residues.

CDR3 nucleotide sequence: TGTGCCAGTAGTATCAGACACCAACAAGAGACCCAGTACTTC. Its translation: CASSIRHQQETQYF. The chain employs TRBV19 and TRBJ2-5; D uncertain. The germline V and J ends were trimmed by 3 bases and 2 bases, with 10 bases remaining between them. Germline CDR1 and CDR2: LNHDA and SQIVND (reference sequence). The CDR3 covers 14 residues.

The V call is TRBV10-2, the J call TRBJ2-7, with a weak D call TRBD2 (5 bases). Per the germline V gene, CDR1 is WSHSY and CDR2 is SAAADI. Deletions cut 2 bases from V and 7 bases from J, with 15 bases between. The CDR3 is made up of 14 amino acids. CDR3 sequence (DNA): TGCGCCAGCAGTGAGGTCGGGGTGCGTGGGGAGCAGTACTTC. Encoded protein: CASSEVGVRGEQYF.